This T cell receptor beta chain appears in the sequencing data of a study of tumor-infiltrating lymphocytes in primary liver carcinoma. The blood RNA (from unsorted whole blood) was obtained, and germline DNA was also extracted. The V gene's germline CDR1 is SGHVS and CDR2 FQNEAQ. The CDR3 has 13 residues. V was trimmed by 4 bases and J by 2 bases, leaving 7 bases between them. Researchers generated TCR beta cDNA from about 450 ng of total RNA, relying on a constant-region primer. Generation of the TCR beta libraries relied on three nested multiplex PCR rounds using slightly modified ARM-PCR. The two initial PCR rounds, about 9 cycles each, used TRBV1-TRBV30 forward and C-beta reverse primers. MiXCR, run by TCRdb on the multiplex PCR reads, gives a single entry per CDR3 protein. The table shows 330,000 or so distinct CDR3 sequences, with approximately 65% occurring only once. The table lists this clonotype with a few counts.

The V gene is TRBV7-8, the J gene TRBJ2-3; D may be TRBD1 or TRBD2 (5 bases each). The clonotype was recovered from a man aged 35 to 55 with primary liver carcinoma and hepatitis B virus infection. Sequenced sample: peripheral blood. The DNA for the CDR3 is TGTGCCAGCAGCTCGGGACCCACAGATACGCAGTATTTT. Amino acids: CASSSGPTDTQYF.